The 5 T cell receptor beta chains below were found in one sample sequenced in a study of control samples from healthy donors and cancer patients. The assay was immunoSEQ multiplex PCR, and TCRdb's table has in-frame clones only and misses some. The data hold around 200,000 clones, with 91% observed a single time. The sample taken for sequencing was blood. The origin of the receptors is a woman younger than 45 in good health.

This chain uses TRBV5-6 with TRBJ2-1, with 9 bases fitting TRBD2. V gave up 6 bases and J gave up 5 bases; unmatched junction bases: 6. The CDR3 covers 14 residues. Germline loops: CDR1 SGHDT, CDR2 YYEEEE. The CDR3 bases are TGTGCCAGCAACCTACTAGCGGGCAACAATGAGCAGTTCTTC. This codes for CASNLLAGNNEQFF.

The chain is built from TRBV19 and TRBJ2-2; 8 bases are shared with TRBD2. Looked up from germline, CDR1 is LNHDA and CDR2 is SQIVND (reference sequence). The V and J ends lost 1 base and 6 bases, in that order; junction bases with no gene match: 1. The CDR3 has 14 residues. CDR3 bases: TGTGCCAGTAGTATAGCGGGGGGGCCCGGGGAGCTGTTTTTT. This gives the protein CASSIAGGPGELFF.

This clone occurred a few times. The V call is TRBV19, the J call TRBJ1-6, with D hard to call. Trimming removed 8 bases from V and 10 bases from J, with 6 bases in between. The CDR3 runs to 10 residues. Germline CDR1 and CDR2: LNHDA and SQIVND (reference sequence). The CDR3 sequence: CASGSSPLHF. CDR3 bases: TGTGCCAGTGGATCCTCACCCCTCCACTTT.

Only one count was recorded for this clone. The rearrangement uses TRBV2 and TRBJ1-2; D remains unclear. Germline V gene data show CDR1 as SNHLY and CDR2 as FYNNEI. With 2 bases removed from V and 4 bases from J, the gap between germline ends came to 8 bases. The CDR3 consists of 13 residues. The CDR3 nucleotides are TGTGCCAGCAGTGAAAGGACCGTCTATGGCTACACCTTC. This gives the protein CASSERTVYGYTF. Full variable domain (outside the CDR3, taken from reference TRBV2 and TRBJ1-2): EPEVTQTPSHQVTQMGQEVILRCVPISNHLYFYWYRQILGQKVEFLVSFYNNEISEKSEIFDDQFSVERPDGSNFTLKIRSTKLEDSAMYFCASSERTVYGYTFGSGTRLTVV.

This clone appeared a single time. V and J are TRBV2 and TRBJ1-1; TRBD1 matches at 7 bases. CDR1 is SNHLY and CDR2 is FYNNEI in the germline V gene. With 10 bases clipped from V and 4 bases from J, the junction kept 15 bases outside the gene matches. This CDR3 region has 15 residues. For the CDR3, the DNA is TGTGCCAACCCCGACAGGGCATCTAAGGGCACTGAAGCTTTCTTT. Translating it yields CANPDRASKGTEAFF. Based on the CDR3 plus reference TRBV2 and TRBJ1-1, the full variable domain is EPEVTQTPSHQVTQMGQEVILRCVPISNHLYFYWYRQILGQKVEFLVSFYNNEISEKSEIFDDQFSVERPDGSNFTLKIRSTKLEDSAMYFCANPDRASKGTEAFFGQGTRLTVV.